The next 8 T cell receptor beta chains were all read from a single sample in a study of blood T cell repertoires in COVID-19. The data were produced by immunoSEQ multiplex PCR, yet TCRdb's version contains in-frame clones alone and is incomplete. The sample holds about 87,000 clones, about 87% seen once. Sequencing was performed on peripheral blood. The receptor set was obtained from a man older than 75 with acute or convalescent COVID-19.

This chain connects TRBV7-9 to TRBJ2-1, with 10 positions matching TRBD2. CDR1 SEHNR and CDR2 FQNEAQ come from the germline V gene (reference sequence). The V and J ends lost 5 bases and 6 bases, in that order; junction bases with no gene match: 7. The CDR3 has 15 residues. This CDR3 is CASSASGRDSNEQFF. The CDR3 nucleotides read TGTGCCAGCAGCGCGAGCGGGAGGGATTCCAATGAGCAGTTCTTC.

The chain has TRBV11-3 and TRBJ1-4, with unresolved D. Trimming pared 5 bases from V and 8 bases from J, leaving 12 bases between. The germline gives CDR1 SGHNT, CDR2 YENEEA. This CDR3 is 13 amino acids long. As DNA, the CDR3 is TGTGCCAGCAGCCACCCTAGGAGGGAAAAACTGTTTTTT. This encodes CASSHPRREKLFF. Supplemented by reference TRBV11-3 and TRBJ1-4, the full variable domain reads EAGVVQSPRYKIIEKKQPVAFWCNPISGHNTLYWYLQNLGQGPELLIRYENEEAVDDSQLPKDRFSAERLKGVDSTLKIQPAELGDSAVYLCASSHPRREKLFFGSGTQLSVL.

The CDR3 DNA follows: TGTGCTAGTGGTTTGGGGACTAGCGCACAGACAGATACGCAGTATTTT. Residues: CASGLGTSAQTDTQYF. V is TRBV12-5 and J is TRBJ2-3, with 9 bases lining up with TRBD2. This CDR3 spans 16 amino acids. V lost 1 base, J lost 3 bases, and 5 bases stayed unmatched. CDR1 is LGHNT, CDR2 FRNRAP, per germline.

This chain uses TRBV11-2 with TRBJ1-1; tentative D call: TRBD1 (6 bases). Trimming pared 4 bases from V and 10 bases from J, leaving 13 bases between. The CDR3 totals 12 residues. In germline, CDR1 is SGHAT, CDR2 FQNNGV. The DNA for the CDR3 is TGTGCCAGCAGCTCTCGGACCAGGGGAGCTTTCTTT. Protein product: CASSSRTRGAFF.

V is TRBV5-4 and J is TRBJ2-7; 8 bases line up with TRBD1. The CDR3 length is 15 residues. Germline values: CDR1 SGHNT, CDR2 YYREEE (reference sequence). V shed 1 base and J 4 bases; nucleotides not matched to a gene: 7. The CDR3 region has the DNA TGTGCCAGCAGCTTGTCGTCAGGGGGCGAATACGAGCAGTACTTC. Encoded protein: CASSLSSGGEYEQYF.

The CDR3 DNA is TGTGCCAGCCGACAGGGATATAGCAATCAGCCCCAGCATTTT. Translated, it gives CASRQGYSNQPQHF. The chain recombines TRBV2 with TRBJ1-5; TRBD1 aligns across 7 bases. J was trimmed by 0 bases and V by 8 bases; bases with no gene match: 4. This CDR3 has 14 amino acids. Germline V CDR1 and CDR2: SNHLY, FYNNEI.

The chain carries TRBV5-6 and TRBJ1-5; D is unclear. The CDR3 runs 15 residues. V shed 3 bases and J shed 2 bases, with 12 bases lying between them. In germline, CDR1 is SGHDT, CDR2 YYEEEE. Here the CDR3 DNA reads TGTGCCAGCAGCTGGGGAGGAAGAGGCAATCAGCCCCAGCATTTT. It yields the protein CASSWGGRGNQPQHF.

The CDR3 nucleotides are TGTGCCAGCAGCTGGGACAGGTCTTCTTCTTATGGCTACACCTTC. Translation gives CASSWDRSSSYGYTF. The V and J genes are TRBV7-9 and TRBJ1-2; 8 bases are a match to TRBD1. CDR3 length equals 15 residues. Losses at the gene ends were 4 bases for V and 5 bases for J; bases not matched to a gene: 9. Germline assignment: CDR1 SEHNR and CDR2 FQNEAQ (reference sequence).